This passage covers 21 T cell receptor beta chains from one sample sequenced in a study of blood T cell repertoires in COVID-19. The protocol was immunoSEQ multiplex PCR, while the TCRdb copy is restricted to in-frame clones and leaves out a portion. The table records fewer than 200,000 clones, roughly 93% of them present only once. The specimen sequenced was peripheral blood. These receptors were obtained from a man between 18 and 35 years old with COVID-19, enrolled during active disease.

J is TRBJ2-7 and V is TRBV7-2, with unresolved D. Trimming stripped 2 bases from V and 7 bases from J, with 15 bases between. The CDR3 loop spans 14 amino acids. Germline CDR1 and CDR2: SGHTA and FQGNSA. CDR3 nucleotides: TGTGCCAGCAGCTTAATGCCAGCAATGCGGGAGCAGTACTTC. This translates into CASSLMPAMREQYF.

The gene calls are TRBV3-1 (or the pseudogene TRBV3-2) and TRBJ2-7, with D perhaps matching TRBD2 (5 bases). Germline V gene data show CDR1 as LGHDT and CDR2 as YNNKEL (reference sequence). Trimming shortened V by 0 bases and J by 7 bases, and 22 bases separated the two germline ends. This CDR3 has 17 amino acids. The CDR3 sequence is CASSQDLYGVPSWEQYF. Here the CDR3 DNA reads TGTGCCAGCAGCCAAGATCTTTACGGGGTCCCGTCCTGGGAGCAGTACTTC.

The chain has TRBV30 and TRBJ2-7; TRBD1 is a possible D gene (6 bases). The CDR3 sequence is 12 residues long. Germline V CDR1 and CDR2: GTSNPN, SVGIG (reference sequence). Trimming removed 2 bases from V and 6 bases from J, with 11 bases in between. CDR3 amino acids: CAWSYRVAEQYF. The CDR3 coding sequence is TGTGCCTGGAGTTACAGGGTAGCCGAGCAGTACTTC.

The CDR3 DNA reads as TGCGCCAGCAGTGGACAGGCTAGCACAGATACGCAGTATTTT. This gives the protein CASSGQASTDTQYF. V gene TRBV10-1 combines with J gene TRBJ2-3; perhaps TRBD1 as D (6 bases). Trimming shortened V by 4 bases and J by 0 bases, and 8 bases separated the two germline ends. Germline V CDR1 and CDR2: WNHNN, SYGVQD (reference sequence). The CDR3 totals 14 residues.

This chain links TRBV27 with TRBJ1-5; weak D call: TRBD1 (5 bases). Germline lookup yields CDR1 MNHEY and CDR2 SMNVEV (reference sequence). This CDR3 has 15 amino acids. The germline V and J ends were trimmed by 2 bases and 7 bases, with 15 bases remaining between them. In nucleotides, the CDR3 is TGTGCCAGCAGTTTAGGGCAGGGAAGGGAACAGCCCCAGCATTTT. It yields the protein CASSLGQGREQPQHF.

CDR3 protein: CASSLGVAGVTDTQYF. The CDR3 nucleotides read TGTGCCAGCAGCTTAGGGGTAGCGGGTGTCACAGATACGCAGTATTTT. This chain joins TRBV7-3 and TRBJ2-3, with 7 bases identical to TRBD2. The CDR3 contains 16 residues. Germline CDR1 reads SGHTA; CDR2 reads FQGTGA. After removal of 2 bases from V and 2 bases from J, the junction contained 7 bases not matched to a gene.

The V gene is TRBV18, the J gene TRBJ1-3; weak D call: TRBD1 (6 bases). V shed 3 bases and J shed 4 bases, with 10 bases lying between them. Germline V lookup: CDR1 KGHSH, CDR2 LQKENI. The CDR3 contains 14 residues. CDR3 bases: TGTGCCAGCTCACCCACTACAGGGGGAAACACCATATATTTT. It is translated as CASSPTTGGNTIYF. Full variable domain (missing parts from reference TRBV18 and TRBJ1-3): NAGVMQNPRHLVRRRGQEARLRCSPMKGHSHVYWYRQLPEEGLKFMVYLQKENIIDESGMPKERFSAEFPKEGPSILRIQQVVRGDSAAYFCASSPTTGGNTIYFGEGSWLTVV.

The V gene is TRBV28, the J gene TRBJ1-5; unclear D gene. The length of the CDR3 is 15 residues. Between the trimmed V and J ends, which lost 3 bases and 2 bases, there was a span of 11 bases. The germline CDR1 and CDR2 sequences are MDHEN and SYDVKM. The CDR3 DNA is TGTGCCAGCAGTTTGCGGCCATGGGGCAATCAGCCCCAGCATTTT. Translation: CASSLRPWGNQPQHF.

The V call is TRBV11-2, the J call TRBJ2-7, with D perhaps matching TRBD2 (6 bases). Germline-derived CDR1 and CDR2 are SGHAT and FQNNGV. V was shortened by 1 base and J by 5 bases, with 18 bases between the two germline ends. This CDR3 region has 16 residues. The CDR3 sequence: CASSLAGASAIDEQYF. CDR3 nucleotides: TGTGCCAGCAGCTTAGCGGGAGCCTCGGCCATCGACGAGCAGTACTTC. Full variable domain (missing parts from reference TRBV11-2 and TRBJ2-7): EAGVAQSPRYKIIEKRQSVAFWCNPISGHATLYWYQQILGQGPKLLIQFQNNGVVDDSQLPKDRFSAERLKGVDSTLKIQPAKLEDSAVYLCASSLAGASAIDEQYFGPGTRLTVT.

This chain connects TRBV5-4 to TRBJ1-2, with 7 bases identical to TRBD1. The V and J ends lost 4 bases and 5 bases, in that order; junction bases with no gene match: 11. Germline V gene lookup returns CDR1 SGHNT and CDR2 YYREEE (reference sequence). The CDR3 length is 15 residues. Here the CDR3 reads CASSLPTGSFYGYTF. DNA of the CDR3: TGTGCCAGCAGCCTCCCGACAGGGTCCTTTTATGGCTACACCTTC. Drawing the rest from reference TRBV5-4 and TRBJ1-2, the complete variable domain is ETGVTQSPTHLIKTRGQQVTLRCSSQSGHNTVSWYQQALGQGPQFIFQYYREEENGRGNFPPRFSGLQFPNYSSELNVNALELDDSALYLCASSLPTGSFYGYTFGSGTRLTVV.

The chain recombines TRBV5-1 with TRBJ1-3; TRBD1 aligns across 10 bases. V trimming: 6 bases; J trimming: 2 bases; junction bases outside the gene matches: 5. Germline CDR1 reads SGHRS; CDR2 reads YFSETQ. This CDR3 has 15 residues. The CDR3 reads CASKAGTGAGNTIYF. In DNA form, the CDR3 reads TGCGCCAGCAAGGCCGGGACAGGGGCTGGAAACACCATATATTTT.

V gene TRBV6-6 combines with J gene TRBJ1-1; tentatively, D is TRBD1 (6 bases). The germline V gene encodes CDR1 MNHNY and CDR2 SVGAGI (reference sequence). Trimming took off 5 bases at V and 2 bases at J, with 12 bases between the two ends. The CDR3 runs 14 residues. The CDR3: CASSHGTTNTEAFF. DNA of the CDR3: TGTGCCAGCAGTCACGGGACAACAAACACTGAAGCTTTCTTT.

This clone appeared once. The chain uses TRBV28 and TRBJ2-7; 7 bases align to TRBD2. Germline loops: CDR1 MDHEN, CDR2 SYDVKM. This CDR3 is 15 amino acids long. The V gene end was trimmed by 3 bases and the J gene end by 3 bases; junction bases not matched to a gene: 8. CDR3 nucleotides: TGTGCCAGCAGTTTCGGTGGGAGGGCCCACTACGAGCAGTACTTC. Protein product: CASSFGGRAHYEQYF.

J is TRBJ2-7 and V is TRBV7-9; 8 nucleotides line up with TRBD1. V lost 3 bases to trimming and J lost 0 bases; unmatched junction nucleotides: 7. Germline lookup yields CDR1 SEHNR and CDR2 FQNEAQ (reference sequence). The CDR3 has 16 residues. CDR3 sequence: CASSFGDRGLSYEQYF. DNA for the CDR3: TGTGCCAGCAGCTTCGGAGACAGGGGTCTCTCCTACGAGCAGTACTTC.

The rearrangement uses TRBV19 and TRBJ2-3, with a weak D call TRBD2 (6 bases). Germline loops: CDR1 LNHDA, CDR2 SQIVND (reference sequence). This CDR3 region has 14 residues. V was pared by 3 bases and J by 3 bases, with 10 bases between. The CDR3 is CASSMSGGTDTQYF. As DNA, the CDR3 is TGTGCCAGTAGTATGAGTGGAGGGACAGATACGCAGTATTTT.

The genes are TRBV25-1 and TRBJ2-1, with 12 bases aligning to TRBD2. Germline values: CDR1 MGHDK, CDR2 SYGVNS. The CDR3 totals 16 residues. Trimming at V came to 3 bases and at J to 6 bases, leaving 6 bases not matched to a gene. CDR3 sequence (DNA): TGTGCCAGCAGTGATGCTAGCGGGAGGGCCGGCAATGAGCAGTTCTTC. It specifies CASSDASGRAGNEQFF.

The rearrangement links TRBV3-1 (or the pseudogene TRBV3-2) to TRBJ2-7; D may be TRBD1 (6 bases). The CDR3 is 16 residues long. V dropped 0 bases and J dropped 3 bases, with 15 bases sitting between them. Germline V gene lookup returns CDR1 LGHDT and CDR2 YNNKEL (reference sequence). CDR3 amino acids: CASSQDEAGARYEQYF. The CDR3 DNA reads TGTGCCAGCAGCCAAGATGAAGCAGGGGCGCGCTACGAGCAGTACTTC.

The V call is TRBV10-1, the J call TRBJ2-1, with 9 positions matching TRBD1. The CDR3 has 15 residues. V was clipped by 5 bases and J by 5 bases; unmatched bases: 7. Germline V lookup: CDR1 WNHNN, CDR2 SYGVQD (reference sequence). CDR3 DNA: TGCGCCAGCAGTATCGACAGGGGGACCGACAATGAGCAGTTCTTC. Protein product: CASSIDRGTDNEQFF.

V and J are TRBV4-3 and TRBJ2-1; possibly TRBD2 for D (6 bases). The CDR3 has 15 amino acids. V lost 1 base and J lost 3, with 10 bases in between. Germline assignment: CDR1 LGHNA and CDR2 YSLEER. CDR3: CASSQVGGNYNEQFF. The CDR3 DNA is TGCGCCAGCAGCCAAGTAGGCGGGAACTACAATGAGCAGTTCTTC.

The CDR3 loop reads CASSPALAGELFF. The CDR3 DNA sequence: TGTGCCAGCTCACCGGCTCTGGCCGGGGAGCTGTTTTTT. The gene calls are TRBV18 and TRBJ2-2; D ambiguous. Trimming shortened V by 3 bases and J by 6 bases, and 8 bases separated the two germline ends. This CDR3 region has 13 residues. Looked up from germline, CDR1 is KGHSH and CDR2 is LQKENI.

The V gene is TRBV6-2 or TRBV6-3, the J gene TRBJ2-1, with 11 bases lining up with TRBD2. The CDR3 runs to 14 residues. With V trimmed by 2 bases and J by 7 bases, 1 base remained unmatched. Germline assignment: CDR1 MNHEY and CDR2 SVGEGT. CDR3 nucleotides: TGTGCCAGCAGTTACACTAGCGGGAGAAATGAGCAGTTCTTC. Translated, it gives CASSYTSGRNEQFF.